These T cell receptor beta chains were read from a single sample in a study of T cells after yellow fever vaccination. TCRdb redid the calling of the 5' RACE reads with MiXCR, one entry per CDR3 protein. The repertoire consists of some 220,000 distinct CDR3 sequences, with 3% to 3.5% occurring once and the leading ten covering 3.2%. The sequencing here drew on CD4+ T cells sorted from PBMCs, taken 10 days after the yellow fever booster vaccination. The receptors come from a man in his late teens or twenties who received the YFV17D yellow fever vaccine. Both conserved end residues are trimmed from each CDR3. Each record gives: clone size, CDR3 length, V gene, J gene, CDR3 protein. Clone size is stated in some rows and not others, as once, few, many or a class when expanded.

abundance: NA; len: 14; v_gene: TRBV7-2; j_gene: TRBJ2-2; CDR3aa: ASRTSGGAHTGELF
abundance: many; len: 13; v_gene: TRBV12-3/TRBV12-4; j_gene: TRBJ2-1; CDR3aa: ASKNYGSSYNEQF
abundance: many; len: 14; v_gene: TRBV7-2; j_gene: TRBJ2-2; CDR3aa: ASRLAGGQGTGELF
abundance: few; len: 12; v_gene: TRBV18; j_gene: TRBJ2-2; CDR3aa: ASSPGGTTGELF
abundance: few; len: 13; v_gene: TRBV12-3/TRBV12-4; j_gene: TRBJ1-2; CDR3aa: ASSLGTVANYGYT
abundance: many; len: 12; v_gene: TRBV29-1; j_gene: TRBJ1-5; CDR3aa: SVVVTGGNQPQH
abundance: NA; len: 12; v_gene: TRBV12-3/TRBV12-4; j_gene: TRBJ2-5; CDR3aa: ASSFGTSKETQY
abundance: many; len: 11; v_gene: TRBV25-1; j_gene: TRBJ2-7; CDR3aa: ASSEGGWYEQY
abundance: NA; len: 13; v_gene: TRBV2; j_gene: TRBJ1-2; CDR3aa: ASKRVADQNYGYT
abundance: many; len: 12; v_gene: TRBV7-2; j_gene: TRBJ1-5; CDR3aa: ASSLRQGGQPQH
abundance: few; len: 13; v_gene: TRBV7-2; j_gene: TRBJ1-6; CDR3aa: ASSETGFENSPLH
abundance: few; len: 12; v_gene: TRBV2; j_gene: TRBJ2-5; CDR3aa: ASDPGTFQETQY
abundance: few; len: 11; v_gene: TRBV7-2; j_gene: TRBJ2-6; CDR3aa: ASSLEVANVLT
abundance: NA; len: 12; v_gene: TRBV28; j_gene: TRBJ1-4; CDR3aa: ASSDWSTNEKLF
abundance: many; len: 12; v_gene: TRBV12-3/TRBV12-4; j_gene: TRBJ1-2; CDR3aa: ASSLVIDSYGYT
abundance: many; len: 12; v_gene: TRBV20-1; j_gene: TRBJ2-5; CDR3aa: SARDLRTQETQY
abundance: few; len: 11; v_gene: TRBV20-1; j_gene: TRBJ1-1; CDR3aa: SAGGSFNTEAF
abundance: few; len: 13; v_gene: TRBV18; j_gene: TRBJ2-1; CDR3aa: ASSPYASPYNEQF
abundance: many; len: 11; v_gene: TRBV6-2/TRBV6-3; j_gene: TRBJ2-7; CDR3aa: ASSLADTYEQY
abundance: NA; len: 12; v_gene: TRBV28; j_gene: TRBJ2-1; CDR3aa: ASSLLKTSWKQF
abundance: few; len: 14; v_gene: TRBV20-1; j_gene: TRBJ1-5; CDR3aa: SASGGGRQYSQPQH
abundance: NA; len: 11; v_gene: TRBV2; j_gene: TRBJ1-2; CDR3aa: ANRQNGLDGYT
abundance: many; len: 11; v_gene: TRBV18; j_gene: TRBJ2-5; CDR3aa: ASSPYYKETQY
abundance: few; len: 11; v_gene: TRBV24-1; j_gene: TRBJ2-3; CDR3aa: ATSDAPVDTQY
abundance: few; len: 16; v_gene: TRBV20-1; j_gene: TRBJ2-4; CDR3aa: SARDWSRTSGFQNIQY
abundance: many; len: 9; v_gene: TRBV6-5; j_gene: TRBJ2-7; CDR3aa: ASSNGYEQY
abundance: few; len: 15; v_gene: TRBV18; j_gene: TRBJ2-2; CDR3aa: ASSPRVLGPNTGELF
abundance: NA; len: 14; v_gene: TRBV6-2/TRBV6-3; j_gene: TRBJ2-6; CDR3aa: ASSGGRSSGANVLT
abundance: many; len: 15; v_gene: TRBV12-3/TRBV12-4; j_gene: TRBJ2-1; CDR3aa: ASTLGGGSVIYNEQF
abundance: NA; len: 17; v_gene: TRBV12-3/TRBV12-4; j_gene: TRBJ2-4; CDR3aa: ASQTRTSDFLLAKNIQY
abundance: many; len: 14; v_gene: TRBV4-2; j_gene: TRBJ1-1; CDR3aa: ASSQEKGTGITEAF
abundance: few; len: 11; v_gene: TRBV15; j_gene: TRBJ1-2; CDR3aa: ATSNDRSYGYT
abundance: few; len: 12; v_gene: TRBV5-1; j_gene: TRBJ1-6; CDR3aa: ASSLWGSDSPLH
abundance: few; len: 11; v_gene: TRBV12-3/TRBV12-4; j_gene: TRBJ1-5; CDR3aa: ASSLAQDQPQH
abundance: many; len: 11; v_gene: TRBV6-6; j_gene: TRBJ2-3; CDR3aa: ASRPGSKDTQY
abundance: many; len: 11; v_gene: TRBV5-1; j_gene: TRBJ2-7; CDR3aa: ASSSGSYYEQY
abundance: NA; len: 11; v_gene: TRBV19; j_gene: TRBJ2-5; CDR3aa: ASKPQGQETQY
abundance: many; len: 13; v_gene: TRBV10-3; j_gene: TRBJ2-3; CDR3aa: AISESTGGTDTQY
abundance: many; len: 11; v_gene: TRBV12-3/TRBV12-4; j_gene: TRBJ2-5; CDR3aa: ASSLGRIQTQY
abundance: many; len: 13; v_gene: TRBV6-5; j_gene: TRBJ1-1; CDR3aa: ASSRVVSLNTEAF
abundance: few; len: 13; v_gene: TRBV15; j_gene: TRBJ2-3; CDR3aa: ATSRDLPSTDTQY
abundance: few; len: 12; v_gene: TRBV19; j_gene: TRBJ1-2; CDR3aa: ASSIWSSQRSYT
abundance: NA; len: 16; v_gene: TRBV5-1; j_gene: TRBJ2-5; CDR3aa: ASSLSYSRAQARETQY
abundance: many; len: 14; v_gene: TRBV2; j_gene: TRBJ2-3; CDR3aa: ASSRNGPASTDTQY
abundance: many; len: 12; v_gene: TRBV7-3; j_gene: TRBJ2-7; CDR3aa: ASSLMGGTYEQY
abundance: NA; len: 16; v_gene: TRBV6-5; j_gene: TRBJ1-1; CDR3aa: ASRRGPTPSGRGSEAF
abundance: NA; len: 14; v_gene: TRBV14; j_gene: TRBJ2-1; CDR3aa: ASSQDRGTSYNEQF
abundance: many; len: 13; v_gene: TRBV11-2; j_gene: TRBJ1-1; CDR3aa: ASSLSPRGHTEAF
abundance: many; len: 13; v_gene: TRBV11-2; j_gene: TRBJ2-2; CDR3aa: ASSQGTGRTGELF